Below, 7 T cell receptor beta chains from the same sample are listed, as sequenced in a study of blood T cell repertoires in COVID-19. Generated by immunoSEQ multiplex PCR, the TCRdb table keeps only in-frame clones and is missing some. The table includes over 25,000 clones, almost 90% detected once. Sequenced: peripheral blood. The receptors were gathered from a woman aged 55 to 70 with active COVID-19.

This chain connects TRBV10-2 to TRBJ1-1; 9 bases fit TRBD1. With V trimmed by 6 bases and J by 10 bases, 6 bases remained unmatched. The CDR3 extends over 12 amino acids. CDR1 is WSHSY and CDR2 is SAAADI in the germline V gene. Here the CDR3 DNA reads TGCGCCAGCAGCAGACAGGGGGGACGAGCTTTCTTT. Translation gives CASSRQGGRAFF.

The V gene is TRBV5-1, the J gene TRBJ1-1; a possible D gene is TRBD1 (6 bases). The germline V gene has CDR1 SGHRS and CDR2 YFSETQ. Trimming cost V 7 bases and J 5 bases, with 15 bases left between them. The CDR3 consists of 13 residues. The CDR3 DNA reads as TGCGCCAGCGGCATGGGGGCAGGGACTGAAGCTTTCTTT. Protein product: CASGMGAGTEAFF.

The V and J genes are TRBV9 and TRBJ2-2; maybe TRBD1 (5 bases). The V gene lost 0 bases and the J gene lost 7 bases, with 13 bases spanning the gap. Germline-derived CDR1 and CDR2 are SGDLS and YYNGEE. CDR3 length equals 15 residues. The CDR3 spells CASSVADRNNGELFF. CDR3 DNA: TGTGCCAGCAGCGTAGCAGACAGAAATAACGGGGAGCTGTTTTTT.

J is TRBJ1-2 and V is TRBV20-1; 8 bases agree with TRBD1. Germline assignment: CDR1 DFQATT and CDR2 SNEGSKA (reference sequence). This CDR3 has 11 residues. CDR3 DNA sequence: TGCAGGCCGACAGGGGACTATGGCTACACCTTC. It translates to CRPTGDYGYTF.

This clone was recorded a few times. The V and J genes are TRBV5-1 and TRBJ1-2, with 7 bases aligning to TRBD1. Losses at the gene ends were 4 bases for V and 7 bases for J; bases not matched to a gene: 13. The germline CDR1 and CDR2 sequences are SGHRS and YFSETQ. This CDR3 has 15 amino acids. CDR3 DNA: TGCGCCAGCAGCGACGACAGGGTCGGATATAGTGGCTACACCTTC. It is translated as CASSDDRVGYSGYTF.

This clone was found once. CDR3 in amino acids: CASSTGQGWRETQYF. CDR3 nucleotide sequence: TGTGCCAGCAGCACGGGACAGGGGTGGAGGGAGACCCAGTACTTC. The chain combines TRBV5-4 with TRBJ2-5; 10 nucleotides match TRBD1. CDR3 length equals 15 residues. Germline trimming cut 4 bases from V and 5 bases from J; bases unmatched to any gene: 8. From germline, CDR1 is SGHNT and CDR2 YYREEE (reference sequence).

This chain joins TRBV14 and TRBJ1-5, with no clear D. V shed 1 base and J shed 4 bases, with 5 bases lying between them. The CDR3 sequence is 13 residues long. Germline CDR1 reads SGHDN; CDR2 reads FVKESK. CDR3 protein: CASSQGSNQPQHF. The CDR3 DNA sequence: TGTGCCAGCAGCCAAGGTTCAAATCAGCCCCAGCATTTT. Complete variable domain (other parts from reference TRBV14 and TRBJ1-5): EAGVTQFPSHSVIEKGQTVTLRCDPISGHDNLYWYRRVMGKEIKFLLHFVKESKQDESGMPNNRFLAERTGGTYSTLKVQPAELEDSGVYFCASSQGSNQPQHFGDGTRLSIL.